This TCR beta chain was identified during a study of CD8 T cells in Susac syndrome. CDR1 and CDR2 (germline): SEHNR, FQNEAQ (reference sequence). The CDR3 has 12 amino acids. Trimming left V 1 base short and J 4 bases short, with 1 base between. After extraction with the RNeasy kit, about 0.45 to 1 ug of the RNA was reverse transcribed using random hexamers. The method of amplification for TCR beta CDR3 was immunoSEQ multiplex PCR, covering 54 Vbeta and 13 Jbeta. TCRdb re-called the immunoSEQ multiplex PCR reads with MiXCR, one entry per CDR3 protein. The table has more than 55,000 distinct CDR3 sequences, around 95% seen once.

This chain joins TRBV7-9 and TRBJ2-2; no firm D call. The sequence was obtained from a human donor in good health. Source material: CD8+ T cells from PBMCs. The CDR3 DNA follows: TGTGCCAGCAGCTTAGGCACCGGGGAGCTGTTTTTT. Its translation: CASSLGTGELFF.